These 13 T cell receptor beta chains originate from one sample sequenced in a study of esophageal squamous cell carcinoma under preoperative chemotherapy. This sample's time point: after preoperative PTX-NDP chemotherapy. TCRdb reprocessed the PCR reads via MiXCR and lists one record per CDR3 protein. The profile shows about 9,000 distinct CDR3 sequences, about 45% of them singletons. Sample collection was performed from a patient given preoperative chemotherapy. These receptors were taken from a human donor with esophageal squamous cell carcinoma. The donor label of this sample is uncertain.

The gene calls are TRBV6-8 and TRBJ2-3; TRBD2 aligns across 9 bases. CDR3 size: 16 residues. Germline V gene sequence: CDR1 MNHGY, CDR2 SAAAGT. Germline trimming cut 8 bases from V and 4 bases from J; bases unmatched to any gene: 13. This chain's CDR3 is CASAGRGGGGPDTQYF. In nucleotides, the CDR3 is TGTGCCAGCGCGGGTCGCGGGGGGGGGGGCCCAGATACGCAGTATTTT.

This clonotype is medium-sized in the sample. This chain connects TRBV12-3 or TRBV12-4 to TRBJ1-1; D perhaps matches TRBD1 (5 bases). V dropped 2 bases and J dropped 4 bases, with 5 bases sitting between them. This CDR3 comprises 12 residues. This CDR3 reads CASSLRGTEAFF. CDR3 bases: TGTGCCAGCAGTTTAAGGGGCACTGAAGCTTTCTTT.

A word on this clonotype: Since a much larger clone is just one base distant, this may be a read error. The chain is built from TRBV11-3 and TRBJ2-1, with D perhaps TRBD2 (6 bases). This CDR3 is built from 16 residues. CDR1 is SGHNT, CDR2 YENEEA, per germline. The CDR3 loop is CASSSAFGGKHNEQFF. DNA for the CDR3: TGTGCCAGCAGCTCTGCCTTTGGGGGGAAGCACAACGAGCAGTTCTTC. The whole variable domain, remainder taken from reference TRBV11-3 and TRBJ2-1, is EAGVVQSPRYKIIEKKQPVAFWCNPISGHNTLYWYLQNLGQGPELLIRYENEEAVDDSQLPKDRFSAERLKGVDSTLKIQPAELGDSAVYLCASSSAFGGKHNEQFFGPGTRLTVL.

The V gene is TRBV10-2, the J gene TRBJ2-1; no clear D. With 11 bases removed from V and 13 bases from J, the gap between germline ends came to 24 bases. This CDR3 has 13 residues. Per germline, CDR1 WSHSY and CDR2 SAAADI. The chain's CDR3 is CAPSASLQETQFF. The CDR3 DNA is TGCGCCCCCAGCGCCTCCCTTCAAGAGACCCAGTTCTTC.

Notes on this clonotype: One end of the junction fails to match germline, which may point to a read error. The chain uses TRBV6-1 and TRBJ2-3, with 8 bases identical to TRBD2. The CDR3 consists of 16 residues. The germline V gene encodes CDR1 MNHNS and CDR2 SASEGT. The CDR3 here is CARKSGSGVFRGAQFF. The CDR3 DNA reads as TGTGCAAGAAAGTCGGGTAGCGGGGTGTTTAGGGGGGCGCAGTTTTTT.

The chain carries TRBV27 and TRBJ2-1; 12 bases agree with TRBD2. The last part of the DNA fits TRBJ2-7 better; the J call may be wrong. Per germline, CDR1 MNHEY and CDR2 SMNVEV (reference sequence). The CDR3 extends over 17 amino acids. The CDR3 sequence is CASTQTGLAGKSYEQYF. DNA for the CDR3: TGTGCCAGCACCCAAACTGGACTAGCGGGGAAAAGTTACGAGCAGTACTTC.

By proportion, this clonotype is large (0.1 to 1%). CDR3 nucleotides: TGTGCCAGCAGTCAACCGGGGTACCCTGTGACCCAGTACTTC. This encodes CASSQPGYPVTQYF. This chain joins TRBV6-1 and TRBJ2-5, with D perhaps TRBD2 (5 bases). CDR1 and CDR2 (germline): MNHNS, SASEGT. V lost 5 bases and J lost 7, with 17 bases in between. The CDR3 consists of 14 residues.

This chain joins TRBV18 and TRBJ1-1, with 7 bases that match TRBD1. This CDR3 spans 14 amino acids. V was clipped by 4 bases and J by 2 bases; unmatched bases: 4. Germline CDR1 KGHSH, CDR2 LQKENI. The CDR3 DNA reads as TGTGCCAGCTCACAGGGGGCCTTAAACACTGAAGCTTTCTTT. This gives the protein CASSQGALNTEAFF.

The chain recombines TRBV27 with TRBJ1-2; D is unclear. The CDR3 has 13 residues. From germline, CDR1 is MNHEY and CDR2 SMNVEV (reference sequence). The V end was cut by 5 bases, the J end by 5 bases, with 12 bases between. The CDR3 protein is CASSPQSEYGYTF. The DNA of the CDR3 is TGTGCCAGCAGTCCTCAAAGTGAATATGGCTACACCTTC.

The genes are TRBV6-5 and TRBJ2-7; D is ambiguous. The DNA end favors TRBJ2-5, so the J call may be wrong. Germline CDR1 and CDR2: MNHEY and SVGAGI. CDR3 length: 14 residues. CDR3 coding DNA: TGTGCCAGCAGTTACTCGATTACGGAAGAGACCCAGTACTTC. This gives the protein CASSYSITEETQYF.

The chain recombines TRBV10-3 with TRBJ2-5; D gene uncertain. V was clipped by 3 bases and J by 3 bases, with 8 bases between them. The CDR3 loop spans 13 amino acids. Germline V CDR1 and CDR2: ENHRY, SYGVKD. The CDR3 here is CAISDRVEETQYF. In DNA form, the CDR3 reads TGTGCCATCAGTGACCGGGTCGAAGAGACCCAGTACTTC.

In the case of this clonotype: It is unclear where the CDR3 begins or ends on the DNA, so no DNA is shown, and the CDR3 is as TCRdb lists it. The chain combines TRBV6-1 with TRBJ2-1; the table's D gene call, TRBD1, was not cross checked with the DNA. The CDR3 is 22 amino acids in total, end residues counted. CDR1 MNHNS and CDR2 SASEGT come from the germline V gene. CDR3: CASSEITAWEYFGAGTENEQFF.

The rearrangement joins TRBV30 to TRBJ2-3; 10 bases are a match to TRBD2. This CDR3 is built from 16 residues. The germline V gene has CDR1 GTSNPN and CDR2 SVGIG (reference sequence). The V gene end was trimmed by 3 bases and the J gene end by 8 bases; junction bases not matched to a gene: 14. CDR3 DNA: TGTGCCTGGAGCGGGCGTGGGCTAGCGGGGGAAGGTACGCAGTATTTT. It codes for CAWSGRGLAGEGTQYF.